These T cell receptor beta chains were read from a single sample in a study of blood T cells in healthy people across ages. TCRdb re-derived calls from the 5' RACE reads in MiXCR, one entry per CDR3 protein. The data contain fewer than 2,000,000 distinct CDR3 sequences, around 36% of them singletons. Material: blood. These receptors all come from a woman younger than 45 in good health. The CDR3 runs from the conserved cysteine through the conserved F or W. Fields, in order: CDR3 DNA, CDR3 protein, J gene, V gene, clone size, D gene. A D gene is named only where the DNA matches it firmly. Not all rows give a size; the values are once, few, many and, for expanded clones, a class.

cdr3_nt: TGTGCCATCAGTGAGTCTCAGGGGGCGTTAGGCTGTGGCTACACCTTC; cdr3_aa: CAISESQGALGCGYTF; j_call: TRBJ1-2; v_call: TRBV10-3; clone_size: .; d_call: TRBD1
cdr3_nt: TGTGCCAGCAGCCAAGATCGGGTCGGCGGACCCTACGAGCAGTACTTC; cdr3_aa: CASSQDRVGGPYEQYF; j_call: TRBJ2-7; v_call: TRBV4-2; clone_size: many; d_call: .
cdr3_nt: TGCAGCGTTCGTTCCGGGACTAGCTCCACAGATACGCAGTATTTT; cdr3_aa: CSVRSGTSSTDTQYF; j_call: TRBJ2-3; v_call: TRBV29-1; clone_size: many; d_call: TRBD2
cdr3_nt: TGCAGCGCGGGACAGTGGAACACTGAAGCTTTCTTT; cdr3_aa: CSAGQWNTEAFF; j_call: TRBJ1-1; v_call: TRBV29-1; clone_size: .; d_call: TRBD1
cdr3_nt: TGCAGTGCAAATCATCCGGACTTTTTAATCCGTCCTGAAGCTTTCTTT; cdr3_aa: CSANHPDFLIRPEAFF; j_call: TRBJ1-1; v_call: TRBV20-1; clone_size: .; d_call: .
cdr3_nt: TGTGCCAGCAGTTACTCTCCCGCCCCGGGACAGGGGGCTTACGAGCAGTACTTC; cdr3_aa: CASSYSPAPGQGAYEQYF; j_call: TRBJ2-7; v_call: TRBV6-5; clone_size: .; d_call: TRBD1
cdr3_nt: TGCGCCAGCAGCCAAGCGGGAGTCGGCACAGATACGCAGTATTTT; cdr3_aa: CASSQAGVGTDTQYF; j_call: TRBJ2-3; v_call: TRBV4-1; clone_size: many; d_call: .
cdr3_nt: TGCAGTGCTAGAGATCCCTGGCAGGGTTACACTGAAGCTTTCTTT; cdr3_aa: CSARDPWQGYTEAFF; j_call: TRBJ1-1; v_call: TRBV20-1; clone_size: .; d_call: .
cdr3_nt: TGCAGTGCTAGAGGGGGCGGGGTTCGGGGAACTGAAGCTTTCTTT; cdr3_aa: CSARGGGVRGTEAFF; j_call: TRBJ1-1; v_call: TRBV20-1; clone_size: few; d_call: .
cdr3_nt: TGTGCCAGCTCACCTCCCGGACAGACTTCTAACTATGGCTACACCTTC; cdr3_aa: CASSPPGQTSNYGYTF; j_call: TRBJ1-2; v_call: TRBV18; clone_size: few; d_call: .
cdr3_nt: TGTGCCAGCAGTTTCCGGGGCTTTTCTAGCGCAGATACGCAGTATTTT; cdr3_aa: CASSFRGFSSADTQYF; j_call: TRBJ2-3; v_call: TRBV12-3/TRBV12-4; clone_size: .; d_call: .
cdr3_nt: TGTGCCGGCAGCTTTACGAGGGGATCCAATGAGCAGTTCTTC; cdr3_aa: CAGSFTRGSNEQFF; j_call: TRBJ2-1; v_call: TRBV7-9; clone_size: .; d_call: .
cdr3_nt: TGTGCCAGCGGACTAGCGGGACGGTCAGATACGCAGTATTTT; cdr3_aa: CASGLAGRSDTQYF; j_call: TRBJ2-3; v_call: TRBV7-8; clone_size: few; d_call: TRBD2